This T cell receptor (beta chain) was recovered during a study of blood T cell repertoires in COVID-19. Overall study context: Acute-phase and convalescent COVID-19 samples originated in the United States, Italy and Spain. T cells, B-cell-depleted T cells, or PBMCs supplied cDNA or gDNA.

Per the study methods: It was from reference gene primer amplification that nucleated cell counts were estimated. Data came from immunoSEQ multiplex PCR; TCRdb stores just in-frame clones and leaves some out. V and J calls and clone size are given by that table; D and trimming were obtained from the DNA. The sample has 65,000 to 90,000 clones, 83% seen once. The CDR3 is 15 amino acids. V lost 5 bases, J lost 6 bases, and 17 bases lay in between. Germline V CDR1 and CDR2: SGHTA, FQGNSA. Sequenced input: peripheral blood. The chain links TRBV7-2 to TRBJ2-1; maybe TRBD1 (7 bases). The sequence was collected from a woman over 75 with acute or convalescent COVID-19. The CDR3 is CASSPRGGTVNEQFF. The CDR3 nucleotides read TGTGCCAGCAGCCCCCGTGGCGGGACAGTCAATGAGCAGTTCTTC.